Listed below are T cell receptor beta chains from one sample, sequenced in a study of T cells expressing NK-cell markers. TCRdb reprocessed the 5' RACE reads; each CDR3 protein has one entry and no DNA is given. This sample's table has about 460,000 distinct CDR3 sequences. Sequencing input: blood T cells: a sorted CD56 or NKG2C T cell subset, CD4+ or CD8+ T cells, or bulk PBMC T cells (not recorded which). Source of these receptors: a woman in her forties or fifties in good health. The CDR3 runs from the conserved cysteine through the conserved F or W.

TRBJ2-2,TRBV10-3,CAIGTSYTGELFF
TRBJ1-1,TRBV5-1,CASSWATGTNTEAFF
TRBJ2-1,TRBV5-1,CASSLGSDPGNEQFF
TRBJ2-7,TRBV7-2,CASSFSLVEQYF
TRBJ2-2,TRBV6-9,CASTPSEYNTGELFF
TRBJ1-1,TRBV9,CASSVASMGKNTEAFF
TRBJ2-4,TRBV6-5,CASSYSIVAGIAKNIQYF
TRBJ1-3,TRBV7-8,CASRPLGGPTIYF
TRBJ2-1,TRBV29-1,CSVETDRYNEQFF
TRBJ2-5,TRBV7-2,CASSFKTGETQYF
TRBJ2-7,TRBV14,CASSPRASGSEQYF
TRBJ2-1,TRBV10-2,CASSERKGGLYNEQFF
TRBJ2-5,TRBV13,CASSLRGLVQETQYF
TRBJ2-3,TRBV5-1,CASSSTASGAGGDTQYF
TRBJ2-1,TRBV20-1,CSARRGGGNEQFF
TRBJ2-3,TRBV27,CASSTTGGMVDTQYF
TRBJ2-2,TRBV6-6,CACRERSDTGELFF
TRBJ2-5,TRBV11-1,CASSLSPALRGTQYF
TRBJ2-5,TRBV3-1,CASSQAGAGETQYF
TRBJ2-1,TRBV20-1,CSATRVWSGRTYNEQFF